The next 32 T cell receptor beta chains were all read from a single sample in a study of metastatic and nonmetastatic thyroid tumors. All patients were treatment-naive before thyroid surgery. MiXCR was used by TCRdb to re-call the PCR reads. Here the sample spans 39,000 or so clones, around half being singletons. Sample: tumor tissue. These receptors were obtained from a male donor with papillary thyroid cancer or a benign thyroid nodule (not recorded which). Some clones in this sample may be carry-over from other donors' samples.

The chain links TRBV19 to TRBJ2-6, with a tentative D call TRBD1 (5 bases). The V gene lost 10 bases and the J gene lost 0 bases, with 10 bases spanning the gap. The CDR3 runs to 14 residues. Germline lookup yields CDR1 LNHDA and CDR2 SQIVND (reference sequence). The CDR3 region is CATKGDSGANVLTF. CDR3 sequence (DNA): TGTGCCACCAAAGGGGACTCTGGGGCCAACGTCCTGACTTTC. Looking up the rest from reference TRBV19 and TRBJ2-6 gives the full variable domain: DGGITQSPKYLFRKEGQNVTLSCEQNLNHDAMYWYRQDPGQGLRLIYYSQIVNDFQKGDIAEGYSVSREKKESFPLTVTSAQKNPTAFYLCATKGDSGANVLTFGAGSRLTVL.

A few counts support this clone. CDR3 sequence (DNA): TGTGCCAGCAGTTACTGGGGAAATAATGAGCAGTTCTTC. Protein product: CASSYWGNNEQFF. This rearrangement joins TRBV6-2 or TRBV6-3 to TRBJ2-1; no clear D gene. The V end lost 1 base, the J end lost 7 bases, and 8 bases lay between the germline ends. CDR1 is MNHEY, CDR2 SVGEGT, per germline. The CDR3 has 13 amino acids.

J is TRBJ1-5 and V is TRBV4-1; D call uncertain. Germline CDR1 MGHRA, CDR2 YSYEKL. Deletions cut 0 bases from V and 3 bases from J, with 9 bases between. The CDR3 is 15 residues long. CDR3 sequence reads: CASSQDGSVNQPQHF. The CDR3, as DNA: TGCGCCAGCAGCCAAGATGGTTCAGTCAATCAGCCCCAGCATTTT.

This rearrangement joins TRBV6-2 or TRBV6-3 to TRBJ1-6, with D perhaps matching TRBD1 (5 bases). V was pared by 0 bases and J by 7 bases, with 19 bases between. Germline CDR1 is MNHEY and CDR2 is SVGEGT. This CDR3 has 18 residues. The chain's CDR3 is CASSYSTAGPSWNSPLHF. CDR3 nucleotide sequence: TGTGCCAGCAGTTACTCGACGGCAGGGCCCAGTTGGAATTCACCCCTCCACTTT.

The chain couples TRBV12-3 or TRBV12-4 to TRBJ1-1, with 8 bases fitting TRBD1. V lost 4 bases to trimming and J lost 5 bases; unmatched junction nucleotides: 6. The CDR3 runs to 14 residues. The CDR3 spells CASSYVQGGTEAFF. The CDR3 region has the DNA TGTGCCAGCAGTTACGTACAGGGGGGGACTGAAGCTTTCTTT.

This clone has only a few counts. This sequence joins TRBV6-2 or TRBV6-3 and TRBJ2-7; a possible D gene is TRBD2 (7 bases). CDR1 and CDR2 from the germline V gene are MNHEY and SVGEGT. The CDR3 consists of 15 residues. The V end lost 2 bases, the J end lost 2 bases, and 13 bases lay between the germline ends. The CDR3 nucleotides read TGTGCCAGCAGTTACGGGGGGGGCGCCACCTACGAGCAGTACTTC. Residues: CASSYGGGATYEQYF.

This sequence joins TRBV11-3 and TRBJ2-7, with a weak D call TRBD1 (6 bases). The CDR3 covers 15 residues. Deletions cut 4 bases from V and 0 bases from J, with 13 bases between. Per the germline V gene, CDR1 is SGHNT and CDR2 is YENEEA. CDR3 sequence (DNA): TGTGCCAGCAGCTCTATTACAGGGATCTCCTACGAGCAGTACTTC. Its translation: CASSSITGISYEQYF.

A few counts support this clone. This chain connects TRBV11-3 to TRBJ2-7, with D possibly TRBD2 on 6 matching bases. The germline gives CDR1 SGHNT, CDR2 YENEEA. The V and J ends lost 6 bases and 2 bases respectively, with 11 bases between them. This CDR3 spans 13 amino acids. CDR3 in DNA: TGTGCCAGCAGATACGGGGGAGCCTACGAGCAGTACTTC. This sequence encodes CASRYGGAYEQYF.

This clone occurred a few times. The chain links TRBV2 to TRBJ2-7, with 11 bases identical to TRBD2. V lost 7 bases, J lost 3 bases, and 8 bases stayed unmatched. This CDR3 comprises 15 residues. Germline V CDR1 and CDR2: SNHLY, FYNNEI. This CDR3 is CASMDVAGGFYEQYF. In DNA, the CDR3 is TGTGCCAGCATGGACGTAGCGGGAGGGTTCTACGAGCAGTACTTC.

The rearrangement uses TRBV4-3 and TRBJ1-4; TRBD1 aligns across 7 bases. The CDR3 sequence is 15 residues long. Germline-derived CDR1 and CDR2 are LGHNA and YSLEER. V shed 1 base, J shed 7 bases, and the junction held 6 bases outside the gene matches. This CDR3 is CASSQGQGEVEKLFF. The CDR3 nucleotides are TGCGCCAGCAGCCAAGGGCAGGGGGAGGTTGAAAAACTGTTTTTT.

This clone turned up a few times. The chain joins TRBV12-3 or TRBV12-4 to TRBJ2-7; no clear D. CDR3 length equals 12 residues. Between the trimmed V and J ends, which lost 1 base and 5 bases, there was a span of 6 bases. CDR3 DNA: TGTGCCAGCAGTTTAGGGGGTCACGAGCAGTACTTC. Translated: CASSLGGHEQYF.

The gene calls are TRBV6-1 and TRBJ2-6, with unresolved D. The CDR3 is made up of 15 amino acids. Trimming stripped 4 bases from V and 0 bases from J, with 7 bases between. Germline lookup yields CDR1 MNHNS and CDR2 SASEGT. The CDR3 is CASSALSSGANVLTF. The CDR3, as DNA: TGTGCCAGCAGTGCCCTTAGCTCTGGGGCCAACGTCCTGACTTTC.

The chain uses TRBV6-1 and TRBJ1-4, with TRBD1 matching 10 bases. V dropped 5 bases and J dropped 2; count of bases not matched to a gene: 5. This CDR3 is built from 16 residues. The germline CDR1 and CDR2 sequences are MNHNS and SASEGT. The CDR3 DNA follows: TGTGCCAGCAGTTCCCCGGGACAGGGGACTAATGAAAAACTGTTTTTT. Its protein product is CASSSPGQGTNEKLFF.

The CDR3 is CASSPLMGDRAYEQYF. The DNA for the CDR3 is TGTGCCAGCAGCCCTTTGATGGGGGACAGAGCCTACGAGCAGTACTTC. The chain is built from TRBV6-1 and TRBJ2-7; 7 nucleotides line up with TRBD1. Germline V gives CDR1 MNHNS, CDR2 SASEGT. The CDR3 runs to 16 residues. The V gene end was trimmed by 6 bases and the J gene end by 2 bases; junction bases not matched to a gene: 13.

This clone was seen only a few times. CDR3 loop: CASSFSRETEAFF. The CDR3 DNA reads TGTGCCAGCAGTTTTTCCCGCGAGACTGAAGCTTTCTTT. The J gene is TRBJ1-1, the V gene TRBV27, with D uncertain. V lost 3 bases and J lost 5, with 10 bases in between. CDR3 length: 13 residues. Germline V lookup: CDR1 MNHEY, CDR2 SMNVEV (reference sequence).

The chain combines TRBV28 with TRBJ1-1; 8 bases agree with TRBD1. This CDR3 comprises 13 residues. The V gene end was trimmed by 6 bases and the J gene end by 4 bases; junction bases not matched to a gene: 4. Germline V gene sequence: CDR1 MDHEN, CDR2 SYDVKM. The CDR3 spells CASRRQGITEAFF. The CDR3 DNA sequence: TGTGCCAGCAGGCGACAGGGGATCACTGAAGCTTTCTTT. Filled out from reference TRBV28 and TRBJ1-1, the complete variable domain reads DVKVTQSSRYLVKRTGEKVFLECVQDMDHENMFWYRQDPGLGLRLIYFSYDVKMKEKGDIPEGYSVSREKKERFSLILESASTNQTSMYLCASRRQGITEAFFGQGTRLTVV.

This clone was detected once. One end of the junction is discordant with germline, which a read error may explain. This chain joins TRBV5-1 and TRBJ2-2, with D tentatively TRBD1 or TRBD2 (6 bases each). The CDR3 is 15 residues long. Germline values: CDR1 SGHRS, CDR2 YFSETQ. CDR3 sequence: CASSLAVGGTGQLFF. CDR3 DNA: TGCGCCAGCAGCTTGGCCGTAGGGGGGACCGGGCAGCTGTTTTTT.

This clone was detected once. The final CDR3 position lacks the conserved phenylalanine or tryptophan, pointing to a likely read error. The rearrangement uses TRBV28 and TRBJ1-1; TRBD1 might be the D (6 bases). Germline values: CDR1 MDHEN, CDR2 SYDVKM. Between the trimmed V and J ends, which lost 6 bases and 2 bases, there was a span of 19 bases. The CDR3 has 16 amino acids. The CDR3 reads CASRPGFQGSNTEAFL. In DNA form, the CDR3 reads TGTGCCAGCAGACCGGGGTTTCAGGGGTCCAACACTGAAGCTTTCCTT.

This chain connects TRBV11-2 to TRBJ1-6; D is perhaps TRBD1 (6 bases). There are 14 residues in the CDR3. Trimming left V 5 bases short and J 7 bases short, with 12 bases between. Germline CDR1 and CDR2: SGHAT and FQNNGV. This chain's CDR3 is CASSPRGANSPLHF. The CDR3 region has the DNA TGTGCCAGCAGCCCCCGGGGGGCCAATTCACCCCTCCACTTT.

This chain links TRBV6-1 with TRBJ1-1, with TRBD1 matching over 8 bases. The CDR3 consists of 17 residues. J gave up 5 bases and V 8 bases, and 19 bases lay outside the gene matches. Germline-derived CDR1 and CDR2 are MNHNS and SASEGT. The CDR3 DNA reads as TGTGCCAGCGGGAGAAGATTCAGCGGGGGGGACAGGACTGAAGCTTTCTTT. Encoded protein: CASGRRFSGGDRTEAFF.

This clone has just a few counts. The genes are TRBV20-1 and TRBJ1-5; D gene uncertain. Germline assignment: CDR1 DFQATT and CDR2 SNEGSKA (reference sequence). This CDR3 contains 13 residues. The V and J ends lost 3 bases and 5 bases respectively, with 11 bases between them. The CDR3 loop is CSASDTRDQPQHF. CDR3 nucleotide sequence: TGCAGTGCTAGCGACACCCGGGATCAGCCCCAGCATTTT.

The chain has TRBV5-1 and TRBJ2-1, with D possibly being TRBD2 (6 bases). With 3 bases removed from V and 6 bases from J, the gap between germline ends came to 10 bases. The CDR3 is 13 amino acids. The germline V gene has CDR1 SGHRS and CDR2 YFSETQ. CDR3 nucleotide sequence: TGCGCCAGCAGCTACTTAGCGGTCAATGAGCAGTTCTTC. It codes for CASSYLAVNEQFF.

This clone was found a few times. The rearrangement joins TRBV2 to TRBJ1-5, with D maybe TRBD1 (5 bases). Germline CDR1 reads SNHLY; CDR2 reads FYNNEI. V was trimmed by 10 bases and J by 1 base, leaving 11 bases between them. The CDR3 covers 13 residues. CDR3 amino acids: CATQVGSNQPQHF. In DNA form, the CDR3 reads TGTGCCACACAGGTTGGCAGCAATCAGCCCCAGCATTTT.

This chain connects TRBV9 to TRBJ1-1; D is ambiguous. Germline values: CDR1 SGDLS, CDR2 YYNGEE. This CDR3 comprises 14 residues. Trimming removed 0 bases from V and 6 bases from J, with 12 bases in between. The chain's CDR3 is CASSVGDQGAEAFF. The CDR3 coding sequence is TGTGCCAGCAGCGTAGGGGATCAAGGCGCTGAAGCTTTCTTT.

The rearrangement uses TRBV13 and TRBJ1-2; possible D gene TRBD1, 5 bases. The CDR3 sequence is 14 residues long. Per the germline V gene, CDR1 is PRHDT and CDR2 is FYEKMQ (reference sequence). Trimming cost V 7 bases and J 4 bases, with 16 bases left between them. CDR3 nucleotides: TGTGCCAGCAAAACCAGGGTCCTCCCCTATGGCTACACCTTC. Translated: CASKTRVLPYGYTF.

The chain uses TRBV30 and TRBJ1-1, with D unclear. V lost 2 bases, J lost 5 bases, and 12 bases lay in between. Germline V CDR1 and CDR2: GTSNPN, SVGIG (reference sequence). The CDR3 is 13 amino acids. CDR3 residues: CAWSPYGKTEAFF. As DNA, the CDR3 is TGTGCCTGGAGTCCATATGGGAAGACTGAAGCTTTCTTT.

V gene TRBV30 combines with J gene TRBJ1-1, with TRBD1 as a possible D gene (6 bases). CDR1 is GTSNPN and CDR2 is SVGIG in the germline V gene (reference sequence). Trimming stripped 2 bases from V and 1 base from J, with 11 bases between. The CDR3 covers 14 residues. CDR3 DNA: TGTGCCTGGAGTACCGGACAGAGGAACACTGAAGCTTTCTTT. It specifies CAWSTGQRNTEAFF.

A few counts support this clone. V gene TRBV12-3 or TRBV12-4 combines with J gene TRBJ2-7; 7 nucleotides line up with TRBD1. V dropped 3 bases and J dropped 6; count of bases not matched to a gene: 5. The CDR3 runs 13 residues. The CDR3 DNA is TGTGCCAGCAGTTTCTTTGGGACAGCCGAGCAGTACTTC. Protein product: CASSFFGTAEQYF.

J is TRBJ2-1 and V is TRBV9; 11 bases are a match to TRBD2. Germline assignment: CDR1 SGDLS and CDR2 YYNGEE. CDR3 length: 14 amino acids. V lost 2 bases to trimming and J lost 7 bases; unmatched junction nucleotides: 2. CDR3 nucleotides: TGTGCCAGCAGCGTTAGCGGGGGGGTTAATGAGCAGTTCTTC. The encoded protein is CASSVSGGVNEQFF.

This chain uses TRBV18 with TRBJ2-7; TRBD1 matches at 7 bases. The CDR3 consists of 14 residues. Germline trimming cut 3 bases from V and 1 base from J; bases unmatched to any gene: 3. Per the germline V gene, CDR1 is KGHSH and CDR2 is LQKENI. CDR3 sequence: CASSPDRRSYEQYF. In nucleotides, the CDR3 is TGTGCCAGCTCACCGGACAGGAGATCCTACGAGCAGTACTTC.

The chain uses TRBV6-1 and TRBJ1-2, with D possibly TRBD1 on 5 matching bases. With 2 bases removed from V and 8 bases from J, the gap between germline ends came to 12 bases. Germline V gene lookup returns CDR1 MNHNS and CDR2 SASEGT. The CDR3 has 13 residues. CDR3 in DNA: TGTGCCAGCAGTGAATTGGCCTCAGGGGGCTACACCTTC. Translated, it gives CASSELASGGYTF.

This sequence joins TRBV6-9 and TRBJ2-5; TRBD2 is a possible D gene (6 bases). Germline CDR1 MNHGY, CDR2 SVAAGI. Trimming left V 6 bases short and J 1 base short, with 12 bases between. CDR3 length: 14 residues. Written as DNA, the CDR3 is TGTGCCAGCAGGTTTCGACTAGGCCAAGAGACCCAGTACTTC. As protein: CASRFRLGQETQYF.